The 17 T cell receptor beta chains reported below all come from one sample, sequenced in a study of cytomegalovirus exposure and HLA in healthy donors. The PCR employed 60 Vbeta primers together with 13 Jbeta primers. The repertoire was sequenced with immunoSEQ multiplex PCR; TCRdb's copy has only in-frame clones and lacks some. The table has some 99,000 clones, roughly 80% seen once. The material sequenced was PBMCs. Receptors originate from a woman between 50 and 59 years old in good health and CMV-seropositive.

The chain couples TRBV4-1 to TRBJ1-5; D gene uncertain. The ends were cut back, 1 base at V and 0 bases at J, with 7 bases in the middle. The CDR3 has 15 residues. CDR1 and CDR2 (germline): MGHRA, YSYEKL. The CDR3 DNA sequence: TGCGCCAGCAGCCAAGTCGAGTATAGCAATCAGCCCCAGCATTTT. Its protein product is CASSQVEYSNQPQHF.

A few counts support this clone. The rearrangement uses TRBV10-2 and TRBJ2-7, with D possibly TRBD1 on 5 matching bases. The V gene lost 7 bases and the J gene lost 2 bases, with 12 bases spanning the gap. Germline assignment: CDR1 WSHSY and CDR2 SAAADI. This CDR3 comprises 13 residues. CDR3 sequence: CASKQKTAYEQYF. CDR3 DNA: TGCGCCAGCAAGCAAAAGACAGCCTACGAGCAGTACTTC.

This chain links TRBV7-2 with TRBJ2-7; TRBD2 is a possible D gene (5 bases). From germline, CDR1 is SGHTA and CDR2 FQGNSA. The CDR3 length is 14 residues. V lost 1 base, J lost 0 bases, and 7 bases lay in between. The CDR3 nucleotides read TGTGCCAGCAGCTTAGGGGAGACCTCCTACGAGCAGTACTTC. Protein: CASSLGETSYEQYF.

This clone has a handful of counts. The CDR3 is CASSQDFRTSGQETQYF. CDR3 in DNA: TGCGCCAGCAGCCAAGATTTCAGGACTAGCGGCCAAGAGACCCAGTACTTC. The J gene is TRBJ2-5, the V gene TRBV4-3; 10 nucleotides line up with TRBD2. The CDR3 extends over 17 amino acids. V lost 0 bases and J lost 1; bases outside the gene matches: 5. The germline CDR1 and CDR2 sequences are LGHNA and YSLEER.

The chain has TRBV4-1 and TRBJ2-7, with D unresolved. Germline CDR1 and CDR2: MGHRA and YSYEKL. The V end lost 4 bases, the J end lost 5 bases, and 15 bases lay between the germline ends. The CDR3 is 14 amino acids. CDR3 sequence reads: CASSRAPTRDEQYF. In nucleotides, the CDR3 is TGCGCCAGCAGCCGGGCACCAACCCGAGACGAGCAGTACTTC.

The chain uses TRBV27 and TRBJ2-3, with 9 bases that match TRBD2. This CDR3 spans 17 amino acids. Losses at the gene ends were 3 bases for V and 1 base for J; bases not matched to a gene: 8. Looked up from germline, CDR1 is MNHEY and CDR2 is SMNVEV (reference sequence). The CDR3 sequence is CASSLYYIAGGTDTQYF. DNA for the CDR3: TGTGCCAGCAGTTTGTACTACATAGCGGGAGGCACAGATACGCAGTATTTT.

This chain links TRBV27 with TRBJ2-2; D is perhaps TRBD2 (5 bases). The length of the CDR3 is 13 residues. CDR1 and CDR2 (germline): MNHEY, SMNVEV (reference sequence). V lost 7 bases and J lost 5, with 11 bases in between. CDR3 sequence: CASIGRETGELFF. CDR3 coding DNA: TGTGCCAGCATCGGTCGGGAAACCGGGGAGCTGTTTTTT.

This chain joins TRBV5-5 and TRBJ1-2; possibly TRBD1 for D (6 bases). Trimming removed 1 base from V and 7 bases from J, with 8 bases in between. CDR1 and CDR2 from the germline V gene are SGHKS and YYEKEE (reference sequence). This CDR3 is built from 12 residues. As DNA, the CDR3 is TGTGCCAGCAGCTTGAAAGGGGGTGGCTACACCTTC. This translates into CASSLKGGGYTF.

As concerns this clone: The junction does not match germline at one end; this may be a read error. This chain uses TRBV2 with TRBJ2-1, with unresolved D. The CDR3 totals 12 residues. CDR1 and CDR2 from the germline V gene are SNHLY and FYNNEI. The CDR3 here is CASSAGSNKQFF. The CDR3 DNA follows: TGTGCCAGCAGTGCCGGGTCCAATAAGCAGTTCTTC.

The chain carries TRBV9 and TRBJ2-2, with D perhaps matching TRBD2 (6 bases). The CDR3 spans 15 residues. Trimming took 0 bases from V and 0 from J, leaving 6 bases between them. In germline, CDR1 is SGDLS, CDR2 YYNGEE. In DNA, the CDR3 is TGTGCCAGCAGCGTAGGCGGGGCGAACACCGGGGAGCTGTTTTTT. As protein: CASSVGGANTGELFF.

The chain links TRBV19 to TRBJ2-7, with TRBD2 matching over 10 bases. The CDR3 is 15 amino acids. Germline-derived CDR1 and CDR2 are LNHDA and SQIVND (reference sequence). The J segment lost 6 bases and the V segment lost 5 bases, leaving 10 bases of the junction unmatched. The CDR3 nucleotides read TGTGCCAGTAGTGATGGGAAGCGGGGGGGCGGCGAGCAGTACTTC. Translated, it gives CASSDGKRGGGEQYF. The full variable domain, with the rest looked up from reference TRBV19 and TRBJ2-7, is DGGITQSPKYLFRKEGQNVTLSCEQNLNHDAMYWYRQDPGQGLRLIYYSQIVNDFQKGDIAEGYSVSREKKESFPLTVTSAQKNPTAFYLCASSDGKRGGGEQYFGPGTRLTVT.

This clone was picked up a small number of times. The V and J genes are TRBV7-2 and TRBJ2-5; tentatively, D is TRBD1 (5 bases). The CDR3 is made up of 14 amino acids. Trimming took 4 bases from V and 4 from J, leaving 13 bases between them. From germline, CDR1 is SGHTA and CDR2 FQGNSA. DNA of the CDR3: TGTGCCAGCAGCTCCCCCCGGCAGGGAGAGACCCAGTACTTC. Its translation is CASSSPRQGETQYF. Supplemented by reference TRBV7-2 and TRBJ2-5, the full variable domain reads GAGVSQSPSNKVTEKGKDVELRCDPISGHTALYWYRQSLGQGLEFLIYFQGNSAPDKSGLPSDRFSAERTGGSVSTLTIQRTQQEDSAVYLCASSSPRQGETQYFGPGTRLLVL.

The chain combines TRBV7-8 with TRBJ1-2, with 7 bases that match TRBD1. This CDR3 spans 10 amino acids. Germline V gene data show CDR1 as SGHVS and CDR2 as FQNEAQ. The CDR3 protein is CGTGNYGYTF. The CDR3 DNA follows: TGTGGGACAGGCAACTATGGCTACACCTTC. The full variable domain, in which reference TRBV7-8 and TRBJ1-2 provide the parts outside the CDR3, is GAGVSQSPRYKVAKRGQDVALRCDPISGHVSLFWYQQALGQGPEFLTYFQNEAQLDKSGLPSDRFFAERPEGSVSTLKIQRTQQEDSAVYLCGTGNYGYTFGSGTRLTVV.

The chain employs TRBV19 and TRBJ2-6; D gene ambiguous. The V end lost 8 bases, the J end lost 0 bases, and 8 bases lay between the germline ends. The CDR3 is 14 amino acids. Germline CDR1 LNHDA, CDR2 SQIVND (reference sequence). For the CDR3, the DNA is TGTGCCAGTCGAGAGGCCTCTGGGGCCAACGTCCTGACTTTC. The encoded protein is CASREASGANVLTF. The whole variable domain, remainder taken from reference TRBV19 and TRBJ2-6, is DGGITQSPKYLFRKEGQNVTLSCEQNLNHDAMYWYRQDPGQGLRLIYYSQIVNDFQKGDIAEGYSVSREKKESFPLTVTSAQKNPTAFYLCASREASGANVLTFGAGSRLTVL.

The table lists this clone with a few counts. This chain uses TRBV5-1 with TRBJ2-1; no reliable D call. V lost 0 bases, J lost 9 bases, and 10 bases lay in between. This CDR3 region has 13 residues. Germline CDR1 and CDR2: SGHRS and YFSETQ. Written as DNA, the CDR3 is TGCGCCAGCAGCTTGGCTTATAGTGCTGAGCAGTTCTTC. Encoded protein: CASSLAYSAEQFF.

The chain recombines TRBV5-4 with TRBJ2-5; 12 bases are a match to TRBD2. The junction had 6 bases not matched to a gene; V was cut back by 10 bases and J by 5 bases. Germline CDR1 reads SGHNT; CDR2 reads YYREEE (reference sequence). The CDR3 is 13 amino acids. The CDR3 is CAGRTSGAETQYF. As DNA, the CDR3 is TGTGCCGGACGGACTAGCGGGGCCGAGACCCAGTACTTC.

This clone was seen a handful of times. The chain uses TRBV4-3 and TRBJ2-3, with no clear D. This CDR3 has 14 amino acids. V lost 0 bases, J lost 0 bases, and 4 bases lay in between. Germline V gene data show CDR1 as LGHNA and CDR2 as YSLEER. The CDR3 bases are TGCGCCAGCAGCCAAGATATCAGCACAGATACGCAGTATTTT. Translation gives CASSQDISTDTQYF.